Here is one TCR beta chain with its context. Antigen specificity is unknown. The sample originates from a study of blood T cells in healthy people across ages. A J-beta primer mix and a sample-barcoded 5' primer were used in a second PCR of about 7 to 12 cycles. MiXCR was run by TCRdb on the 5' RACE reads, yielding one entry per CDR3 protein. The table records over 450,000 distinct CDR3 sequences, 24% of them present only once. This CDR3 has 12 residues. The germline CDR1 and CDR2 sequences are SQVTM and ANQGSEA. Trimming cost V 2 bases and J 2 bases, with 7 bases left between them. Study-level findings and limits: Per million T cells, TCR beta diversity dropped roughly linearly as age increased.

These data were also filed under a second study, of T cells of mothers and their children.

The chain carries TRBV29-1 and TRBJ2-7; no clear D gene. The clonotype comes from a boy aged 5-17 years in good health. The sequenced sample consisted of blood. The CDR3 DNA follows: TGCAGCGTTGAACACAGTCCCTACGAGCAGTACTTC. Protein: CSVEHSPYEQYF.